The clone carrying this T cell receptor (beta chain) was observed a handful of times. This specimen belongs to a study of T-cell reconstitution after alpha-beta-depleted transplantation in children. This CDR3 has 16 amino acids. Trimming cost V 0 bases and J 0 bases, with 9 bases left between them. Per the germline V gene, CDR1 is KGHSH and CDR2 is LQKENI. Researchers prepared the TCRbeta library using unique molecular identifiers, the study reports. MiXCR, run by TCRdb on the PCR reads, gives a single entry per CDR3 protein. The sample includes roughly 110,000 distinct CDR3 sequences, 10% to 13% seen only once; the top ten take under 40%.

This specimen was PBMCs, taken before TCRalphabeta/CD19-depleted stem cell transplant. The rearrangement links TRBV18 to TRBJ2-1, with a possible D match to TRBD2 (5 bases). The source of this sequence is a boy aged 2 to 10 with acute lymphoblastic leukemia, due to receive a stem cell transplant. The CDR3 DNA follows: TGTGCCAGCTCACCACCGGGAGCCAACTCCTACAATGAGCAGTTCTTC. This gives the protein CASSPPGANSYNEQFF.